Shown below are 15 T cell receptor beta chains from a single sample sequenced in a study of CD8 T cells in Susac syndrome. RNA totalling roughly 0.5 to 1 ug underwent reverse transcription with random hexamers. TCRdb reprocessed the immunoSEQ multiplex PCR reads with MiXCR, giving one entry per CDR3 protein. The sample consists of about 300,000 distinct CDR3 sequences, about 91% of them appearing once. Sequencing was performed on CD4+ T cells from PBMCs. Receptors originate from a human donor with multiple sclerosis.

The V and J genes are TRBV6-5 and TRBJ2-3; TRBD1 matches at 8 bases. The germline gives CDR1 MNHEY, CDR2 SVGAGI. V shed 6 bases, J shed 3 bases, and the junction held 8 bases outside the gene matches. The CDR3 totals 15 residues. The CDR3 DNA sequence: TGTGCCAGCAGCGACAGGGGAATTGGAACAGATACGCAGTATTTT. Amino acid sequence: CASSDRGIGTDTQYF.

The J gene is TRBJ1-5, the V gene TRBV4-1, with D possibly TRBD1 on 6 matching bases. This CDR3 contains 15 residues. V lost 0 bases and J lost 3, with 9 bases in between. Germline V CDR1 and CDR2: MGHRA, YSYEKL. Here the CDR3 DNA reads TGCGCCAGCAGCCAAGATGGACAGTCCAATCAGCCCCAGCATTTT. Residues: CASSQDGQSNQPQHF.

The chain combines TRBV15 with TRBJ2-7; 9 bases are shared with TRBD1. With 1 base clipped from V and 2 bases from J, the junction kept 3 bases outside the gene matches. There are 15 residues in the CDR3. CDR1 and CDR2 (germline): LNHNV, YYDKDF (reference sequence). CDR3 DNA: TGTGCCACCAGCAGAGCCGGGACAGGGACCTACGAGCAGTACTTC. It encodes CATSRAGTGTYEQYF.

The chain recombines TRBV11-2 with TRBJ2-2, with a weak D call TRBD1 (7 bases). Trimming removed 5 bases from V and 2 bases from J, with 12 bases in between. Germline CDR1 reads SGHAT; CDR2 reads FQNNGV. There are 15 residues in the CDR3. The CDR3 is CASSPQGGNTGELFF. In DNA, the CDR3 is TGTGCCAGCAGCCCCCAGGGGGGAAACACCGGGGAGCTGTTTTTT.

This clonotype appeared a single time. This chain links TRBV29-1 with TRBJ1-1; D unclear. Trimming shortened V by 7 bases and J by 1 base, and 13 bases separated the two germline ends. Germline V gene lookup returns CDR1 SQVTM and CDR2 ANQGSEA. The CDR3 is 13 residues long. The CDR3 loop is CSATQTTNTEAFF. The CDR3 region has the DNA TGCAGCGCCACACAGACGACGAACACTGAAGCTTTCTTT.

The rearrangement joins TRBV7-9 to TRBJ1-4; no clear D. Deletions cut 4 bases from V and 7 bases from J, with 16 bases between. CDR3 length: 15 residues. The germline V gene encodes CDR1 SEHNR and CDR2 FQNEAQ (reference sequence). In nucleotides, the CDR3 is TGTGCCAGCAGCTCCGGACCCGGAACGAGTGAAAAACTGTTTTTT. This gives the protein CASSSGPGTSEKLFF.

This chain connects TRBV25-1 to TRBJ2-1; D is unclear. Germline loops: CDR1 MGHDK, CDR2 SYGVNS. The CDR3 sequence is 14 residues long. V was trimmed by 8 bases and J by 2 bases, leaving 13 bases between them. CDR3 coding DNA: TGTGCCAGCTTGCCCCCTGAGCCCTACAATGAGCAGTTCTTC. It is translated as CASLPPEPYNEQFF.

V gene TRBV6-2 or TRBV6-3 combines with J gene TRBJ2-7, with 7 bases lining up with TRBD2. The V gene end was trimmed by 6 bases and the J gene end by 5 bases; junction bases not matched to a gene: 4. This CDR3 comprises 12 residues. Germline V CDR1 and CDR2: MNHEY, SVGEGT. CDR3 protein: CASRAAGNEQYF. The CDR3 DNA is TGTGCCAGCAGGGCAGCGGGAAACGAGCAGTACTTC.

This clonotype occurred once. This chain links TRBV19 with TRBJ1-1, with D hard to call. This CDR3 region has 15 residues. CDR1 is LNHDA and CDR2 is SQIVND in the germline V gene (reference sequence). Deletions cut 3 bases from V and 4 bases from J, with 15 bases between. CDR3 in amino acids: CASSIVGSPRTEAFF. The DNA for the CDR3 is TGTGCCAGTAGTATTGTCGGGTCCCCTCGCACTGAAGCTTTCTTT.

The chain has TRBV19 and TRBJ1-2; no firm D call. Trimming removed 3 bases from V and 7 bases from J, with 12 bases in between. Germline V gives CDR1 LNHDA, CDR2 SQIVND (reference sequence). The CDR3 runs to 13 residues. This CDR3 reads CASSITRTSGYTF. DNA for the CDR3: TGTGCCAGTAGTATTACCCGGACTTCTGGCTACACCTTC. The whole variable domain, filled in from reference TRBV19 and TRBJ1-2, reads DGGITQSPKYLFRKEGQNVTLSCEQNLNHDAMYWYRQDPGQGLRLIYYSQIVNDFQKGDIAEGYSVSREKKESFPLTVTSAQKNPTAFYLCASSITRTSGYTFGSGTRLTVV.

The CDR3 is CASSPQLSANYGYTF. Here the CDR3 DNA reads TGTGCCAGCAGCCCGCAGTTGTCAGCCAACTATGGCTACACCTTC. This chain uses TRBV9 with TRBJ1-2; D ambiguous. The germline V gene encodes CDR1 SGDLS and CDR2 YYNGEE. V gave up 4 bases and J gave up 2 bases, with 15 bases separating them. The CDR3 is 15 amino acids. Drawing the rest from reference TRBV9 and TRBJ1-2, the complete variable domain is DSGVTQTPKHLITATGQRVTLRCSPRSGDLSVYWYQQSLDQGLQFLIQYYNGEERAKGNILERFSAQQFPDLHSELNLSSLELGDSALYFCASSPQLSANYGYTFGSGTRLTVV.

The chain combines TRBV20-1 with TRBJ1-2; tentatively, D is TRBD1 (5 bases). Trimming shortened V by 1 base and J by 7 bases, and 13 bases separated the two germline ends. The CDR3 extends over 13 amino acids. Per the germline V gene, CDR1 is DFQATT and CDR2 is SNEGSKA (reference sequence). The CDR3 DNA is TGCAGTGCTAGAGGGGCAGGGAGTGGTGGCTACACCTTC. This codes for CSARGAGSGGYTF.

The chain employs TRBV30 and TRBJ2-2, with TRBD1 matching over 8 bases. The germline CDR1 and CDR2 sequences are GTSNPN and SVGIG (reference sequence). The CDR3 length is 14 residues. With 5 bases clipped from V and 6 bases from J, the junction kept 8 bases outside the gene matches. The CDR3 region is CAWQGASRAGELFF. DNA of the CDR3: TGTGCCTGGCAGGGGGCCTCGAGGGCCGGGGAGCTGTTTTTT.

CDR3 loop: CASSLGGIDQPQHF. CDR3 in DNA: TGTGCCAGCAGCTTAGGGGGAATTGATCAGCCCCAGCATTTT. This chain joins TRBV7-2 and TRBJ1-5; D is unresolved. CDR3 length: 14 residues. Germline lookup yields CDR1 SGHTA and CDR2 FQGNSA. Between the trimmed V and J ends, which lost 1 base and 5 bases, there was a span of 9 bases.

This chain uses TRBV6-2 or TRBV6-3 with TRBJ2-5, with D tentatively TRBD1 or TRBD2 (5 bases each). Trimming removed 4 bases at V and 4 bases at J, with 7 bases between. CDR1 is MNHEY and CDR2 is SVGEGT in the germline V gene. The CDR3 totals 12 residues. The CDR3 sequence is CASSSGTETQYF. Here the CDR3 DNA reads TGTGCCAGCAGTTCAGGGACAGAGACCCAGTACTTC.